This T cell receptor (beta chain) stems from a study of T cells in localized non-small cell lung cancer. The V gene end was trimmed by 6 bases and the J gene end by 9 bases; junction bases not matched to a gene: 6. This CDR3 spans 14 amino acids. CDR1 is LNHDA, CDR2 SQIVND, per germline (reference sequence). Here immunoSEQ multiplex PCR was the method, and the copy in TCRdb shows in-frame clones only, minus some. Among 70,000 to 85,000 clones listed, approximately 88% were seen once. The sample in question was peripheral blood, obtained before any cancer treatment. The rearrangement links TRBV19 to TRBJ1-6, with TRBD1 identical over 9 bases. The source of this sequence is a female donor older than 55 with stage I lung adenocarcinoma. The CDR3 DNA sequence: TGTGCCAGTAGCACCGGACAGGGGCCTTCACCCCTCCACTTT. The encoded protein is CASSTGQGPSPLHF.